These T cell receptor beta chains were read from a single sample in a study of human T cells and chemical hapten exposure. TCRdb re-called the RACE reads with MiXCR, one entry per CDR3 protein. This table has 65,000 to 85,000 distinct CDR3 sequences, approximately 10% appearing once. Sequencing was performed on whole blood, taken in connection with sensitization to the hapten diphenylcyclopropenone (DPC). These receptors all come from a woman aged 60-70 years with alopecia areata. Some clones in this sample may be carry-over from other donors' samples. CDR3s include the opening cysteine and the closing phenylalanine or tryptophan. A D gene is named only where the DNA matches it firmly. Clone size is given for some rows only: seen once, a few or many times, or a class if the clone is expanded.

v_gene	abundance	j_gene	d_gene	CDR3aa	CDR3nt
TRBV10-2	many	TRBJ1-1	.	CASSESDGQFNTEAFF	TGCGCCAGCAGTGAGTCGGACGGCCAATTCAACACTGAAGCTTTCTTT
TRBV7-7	.	TRBJ2-5	.	CASSGGVLGETQYF	TGTGCTAGCAGCGGAGGGGTACTTGGGGAGACCCAGTACTTC
TRBV5-1	.	TRBJ2-1	.	CASSRGDGTYNEQFF	TGCGCCAGCTCTCGAGGGGACGGAACCTACAATGAGCAGTTCTTC
TRBV18	.	TRBJ2-3	.	CASSPPTSGFFGADTQYF	TGTGCCAGCTCACCTCCAACTTCGGGCTTTTTCGGAGCAGATACGCAGTATTTT
TRBV7-8	.	TRBJ2-1	TRBD1	CASSSDSVLRQGADEQFF	TGTGCCAGCAGCTCGGATTCCGTCCTAAGACAGGGGGCGGATGAGCAGTTCTTC
TRBV12-3/TRBV12-4	few	TRBJ2-7	.	CASSSEGWQYF	TGTGCCAGCAGTTCCGAGGGTTGGCAGTACTTC
TRBV20-1	.	TRBJ2-1	TRBD1	CSARRGQGAKNEQFF	TGCAGTGCTAGACGGGGACAGGGTGCCAAGAATGAGCAGTTCTTC
TRBV7-2	many	TRBJ1-1	.	CASSLNSPEAFF	TGTGCCAGCAGCTTAAACAGCCCCGAAGCTTTCTTT
TRBV5-1	.	TRBJ2-3	.	CASSSGLPTDTQYF	TGCGCCAGCAGCTCCGGACTCCCCACAGATACGCAGTATTTT
TRBV20-1	.	TRBJ1-3	.	CSAREGFYTSGNTIYF	TGCAGTGCTAGAGAGGGCTTTTATACCTCGGGAAACACCATATATTTT
TRBV12-3/TRBV12-4	many	TRBJ1-2	.	CASSLRTTNYGYTF	TGTGCCAGCAGTTTAAGGACTACGAACTATGGCTACACCTTC
TRBV12-5	many	TRBJ2-3	.	CASGFQGSTDTQYF	TGTGCTAGTGGTTTCCAGGGGTCCACAGATACGCAGTATTTT
TRBV18	.	TRBJ2-3	TRBD2	CASAGVADTQYF	TGTGCCAGCGCGGGGGTGGCAGATACGCAGTATTTT
TRBV7-8	many	TRBJ1-3	TRBD1	CASSYGTGFIGPGNTIYF	TGTGCCAGCAGCTACGGGACAGGGTTTATTGGGCCTGGAAACACCATATATTTT
TRBV29-1	few	TRBJ2-7	.	CSAADPGIVSEQYF	TGCAGCGCCGCTGATCCCGGGATTGTATCCGAGCAGTACTTC
TRBV12-5	few	TRBJ1-1	.	CASVWGSTEAFF	TGTGCTAGTGTCTGGGGTTCCACTGAAGCTTTCTTT
TRBV27	few	TRBJ2-2	TRBD1	CASRHRTGPNTGELFF	TGTGCCAGCAGACACCGGACAGGACCGAACACCGGGGAGCTGTTTTTT
TRBV7-8	many	TRBJ1-6	TRBD1	CASSLEGAAVNSPLHF	TGTGCCAGCAGCTTAGAGGGGGCGGCGGTGAATTCACCCCTCCACTTT
TRBV20-1	few	TRBJ2-2	.	CSARGLAPGELFF	TGCAGTGCCAGGGGACTCGCCCCCGGGGAGCTGTTTTTT
TRBV2	.	TRBJ1-4	.	CASSEALQGANEKLFF	TGTGCCAGCAGTGAAGCATTACAGGGCGCTAATGAAAAACTGTTTTTT
TRBV13	.	TRBJ2-2	.	CASSRGRPNTGELFF	TGTGCCAGCAGTCGCGGCAGGCCGAACACCGGGGAGCTGTTTTTT
TRBV4-1	many	TRBJ2-1	TRBD1	CASSQGQGPYNEQFF	TGCGCCAGCAGCCAAGGACAGGGTCCCTACAATGAGCAGTTCTTC
TRBV29-1	.	TRBJ1-1	.	CSVVHEPGTEAFF	TGCAGCGTTGTCCACGAACCGGGCACTGAAGCTTTCTTT
TRBV5-1	many	TRBJ1-5	.	CASSLELDQPQHF	TGCGCCAGCAGCTTGGAACTCGATCAGCCCCAGCATTTT
TRBV7-6	many	TRBJ1-1	.	CASSLRGRNTEAFF	TGTGCCAGCAGCTTGAGGGGCCGGAACACTGAAGCTTTCTTT
TRBV6-2/TRBV6-3	many	TRBJ1-5	.	CASSYSKDSQHF	TGTGCCAGCAGTTACTCTAAAGATTCCCAGCATTTT
TRBV14	.	TRBJ2-7	TRBD1	CASSQDSGTGSHEQYF	TGTGCCAGCAGCCAAGACTCAGGGACAGGATCCCACGAGCAGTACTTC
TRBV6-1	few	TRBJ2-7	TRBD1	CASSETYRGPSYEQYF	TGTGCCAGCAGTGAAACCTACAGGGGGCCATCCTACGAGCAGTACTTC
TRBV3-1	many	TRBJ2-1	TRBD2	CASSQASGGVNEQFF	TGTGCCAGCAGCCAAGCTAGCGGGGGGGTAAATGAGCAGTTCTTC
TRBV9	few	TRBJ2-3	.	CASSGGPDTQYF	TGTGCCAGCAGCGGGGGTCCAGATACGCAGTATTTT
TRBV2	.	TRBJ1-6	.	CASSEVGAGGSPLHF	TGTGCCAGCAGTGAAGTTGGGGCTGGGGGCTCACCCCTCCACTTT
TRBV19	.	TRBJ2-5	TRBD2	CASSIGLAGQETQYF	TGTGCCAGTAGTATAGGGCTAGCGGGGCAAGAGACCCAGTACTTC
TRBV12-2	few	TRBJ2-7	.	CASRLGTGAYYEQYF	TGTGCAAGTCGCTTAGGGACAGGGGCCTACTACGAGCAGTACTTC
TRBV7-9	few	TRBJ2-7	.	CASSPNDNSYEQYF	TGTGCCAGCAGCCCGAATGACAACTCCTACGAGCAGTACTTC
TRBV9	.	TRBJ2-3	.	CASSGSGFSTDTQYF	TGTGCCAGCAGCGGTAGTGGATTTAGCACAGATACGCAGTATTTT
TRBV29-1	many	TRBJ2-7	.	CSVEQGITYEQYF	TGCAGCGTTGAACAGGGAATCACGTACGAGCAGTACTTC
TRBV10-3	.	TRBJ1-2	.	CAISENDRNYGYTF	TGTGCCATCAGTGAGAACGACAGAAACTATGGCTACACCTTC
TRBV20-1	.	TRBJ2-5	.	CSARSGQETQYF	TGCAGTGCCCGATCGGGCCAAGAGACCCAGTACTTC
TRBV2	many	TRBJ1-3	.	CASRARGTGNTIYF	TGTGCCAGCAGAGCCCGGGGGACCGGAAACACCATATATTTT
TRBV19	many	TRBJ2-7	TRBD1	CASSAGTVLYEQYF	TGTGCCAGTAGTGCCGGGACAGTCCTTTACGAGCAGTACTTC
TRBV6-1	.	TRBJ1-1	.	CASSEMNTEAFF	TGTGCCAGCAGTGAGATGAACACTGAAGCTTTCTTT
TRBV29-1	many	TRBJ2-5	.	CSAPDFQETQYF	TGCAGCGCTCCCGATTTCCAAGAGACCCAGTACTTC
TRBV6-5	.	TRBJ1-1	.	CAIAAGIDGTEAFF	TGTGCCATAGCGGCGGGGATCGACGGCACTGAAGCTTTCTTT
TRBV20-1	.	TRBJ1-3	.	CSATDSGSGNTIYF	TGCAGTGCAACGGACAGTGGCTCTGGAAACACCATATATTTT
TRBV11-2	.	TRBJ1-6	TRBD1	CASSRGGYRGSLLDSPLHF	TGTGCCAGCAGCCGAGGGGGCTACAGGGGGTCTCTTTTAGATTCACCCCTCCACTTT
TRBV21-1	few	TRBJ2-1	.	CASSSPGTSYNEQFF	TGTGCCAGCAGCTCCCCCGGGACATCCTACAATGAGCAGTTCTTC
TRBV24-1	many	TRBJ1-5	.	CATSDLPSAGSLNQPQHF	TGTGCCACCAGTGATTTGCCGTCGGCAGGGTCCCTCAATCAGCCCCAGCATTTT
TRBV5-5	.	TRBJ1-5	.	CASSLGVSSNQPQHF	TGTGCCAGCAGCTTGGGGGTATCGAGCAATCAGCCCCAGCATTTT
TRBV20-1	few	TRBJ2-5	TRBD2	CSAPKAGTNMETQYF	TGCAGTGCTCCTAAAGCGGGGACGAATATGGAGACCCAGTACTTC
TRBV7-9	many	TRBJ2-1	TRBD2	CASSLSRGLAGGTYNEQFF	TGTGCCAGCAGCTTATCCCGAGGACTAGCGGGGGGAACCTACAATGAGCAGTTCTTC
TRBV29-1	many	TRBJ2-5	.	CSADRGLETQYF	TGCAGCGCCGACCGAGGTTTAGAGACCCAGTACTTC
TRBV6-1	few	TRBJ1-5	.	CASSEGEGFQPQHF	TGTGCCAGCAGTGAAGGGGAGGGTTTCCAGCCCCAGCATTTT